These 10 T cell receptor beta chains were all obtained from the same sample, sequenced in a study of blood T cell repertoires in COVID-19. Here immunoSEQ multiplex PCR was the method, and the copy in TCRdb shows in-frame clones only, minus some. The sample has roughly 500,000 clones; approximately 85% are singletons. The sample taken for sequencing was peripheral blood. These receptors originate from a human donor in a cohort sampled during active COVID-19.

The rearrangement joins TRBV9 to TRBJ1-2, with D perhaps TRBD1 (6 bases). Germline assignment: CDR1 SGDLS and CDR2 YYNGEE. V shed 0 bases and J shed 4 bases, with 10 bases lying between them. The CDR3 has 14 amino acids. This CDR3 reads CASSVDRDIYGYTF. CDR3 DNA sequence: TGTGCCAGCAGCGTAGACCGGGACATCTATGGCTACACCTTC.

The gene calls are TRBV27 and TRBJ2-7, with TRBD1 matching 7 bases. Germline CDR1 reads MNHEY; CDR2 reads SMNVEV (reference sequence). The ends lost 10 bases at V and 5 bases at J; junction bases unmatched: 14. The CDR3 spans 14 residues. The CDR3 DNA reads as TGTGCCACCCTACCACAGGGGTTGTCCCACGAGCAGTACTTC. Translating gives CATLPQGLSHEQYF.

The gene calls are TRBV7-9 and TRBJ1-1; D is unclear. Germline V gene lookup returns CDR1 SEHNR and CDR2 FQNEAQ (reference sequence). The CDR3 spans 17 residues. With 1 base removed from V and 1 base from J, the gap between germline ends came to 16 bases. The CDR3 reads CASSLDRWGGSNTEAFF. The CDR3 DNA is TGTGCCAGCAGCTTAGACCGTTGGGGAGGGTCGAACACTGAAGCTTTCTTT.

CDR3 nucleotide sequence: TGTGCCAGCACGGGGGGTTGGGAGACCCAGTACTTC. As protein: CASTGGWETQYF. The chain is built from TRBV6-5 and TRBJ2-5; 7 bases align to TRBD2. After removal of 7 bases from V and 5 bases from J, the junction contained 4 bases not matched to a gene. CDR1 is MNHEY, CDR2 SVGAGI, per germline. The CDR3 spans 12 residues.

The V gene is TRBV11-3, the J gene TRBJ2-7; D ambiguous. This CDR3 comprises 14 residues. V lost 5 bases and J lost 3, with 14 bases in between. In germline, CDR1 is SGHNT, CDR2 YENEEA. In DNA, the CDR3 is TGTGCCAGCAGCCCCCCAGGCAGACACTACGAGCAGTACTTC. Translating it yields CASSPPGRHYEQYF.

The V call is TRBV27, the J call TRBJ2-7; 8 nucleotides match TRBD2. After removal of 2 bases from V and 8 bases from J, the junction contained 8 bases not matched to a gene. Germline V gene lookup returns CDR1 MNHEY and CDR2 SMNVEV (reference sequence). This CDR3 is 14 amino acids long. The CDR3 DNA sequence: TGTGCCAGCAGTTTAGCGGGAGGTATTCTCAAGCAGTACTTC. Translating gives CASSLAGGILKQYF.

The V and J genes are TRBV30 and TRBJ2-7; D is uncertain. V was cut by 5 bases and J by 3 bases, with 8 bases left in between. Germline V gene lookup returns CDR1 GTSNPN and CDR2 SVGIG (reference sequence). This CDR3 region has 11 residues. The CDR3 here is CAWGTNYEQYF. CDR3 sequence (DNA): TGTGCCTGGGGTACTAACTACGAGCAGTACTTC.

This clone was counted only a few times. CDR3: CASSYSTVLDRFSYNEQFF. CDR3 DNA sequence: TGTGCCAGCAGTTACTCCACAGTACTAGACCGGTTCTCCTACAATGAGCAGTTCTTC. The V gene is TRBV6-2 or TRBV6-3, the J gene TRBJ2-1; tentative D call: TRBD2 (5 bases). CDR3 size: 19 residues. CDR1 MNHEY and CDR2 SVGEGT come from the germline V gene. V shed 0 bases and J shed 0 bases, with 18 bases lying between them.

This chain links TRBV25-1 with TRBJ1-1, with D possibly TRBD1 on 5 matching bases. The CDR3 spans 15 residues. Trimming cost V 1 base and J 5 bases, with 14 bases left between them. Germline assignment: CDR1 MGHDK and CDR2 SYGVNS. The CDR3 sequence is CASSEFRGVETEAFF. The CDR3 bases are TGTGCCAGCAGTGAATTTAGGGGTGTGGAGACTGAAGCTTTCTTT. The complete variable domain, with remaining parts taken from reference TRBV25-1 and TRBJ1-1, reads EADIYQTPRYLVIGTGKKITLECSQTMGHDKMYWYQQDPGMELHLIHYSYGVNSTEKGDLSSESTVSRIRTEHFPLTLESARPSHTSQYLCASSEFRGVETEAFFGQGTRLTVV.

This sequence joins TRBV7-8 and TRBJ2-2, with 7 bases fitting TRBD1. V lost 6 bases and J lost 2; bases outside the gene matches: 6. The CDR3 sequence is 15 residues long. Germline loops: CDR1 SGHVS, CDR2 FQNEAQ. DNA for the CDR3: TGTGCCAGCAGAGAGGGACAGATTAACACCGGGGAGCTGTTTTTT. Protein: CASREGQINTGELFF.